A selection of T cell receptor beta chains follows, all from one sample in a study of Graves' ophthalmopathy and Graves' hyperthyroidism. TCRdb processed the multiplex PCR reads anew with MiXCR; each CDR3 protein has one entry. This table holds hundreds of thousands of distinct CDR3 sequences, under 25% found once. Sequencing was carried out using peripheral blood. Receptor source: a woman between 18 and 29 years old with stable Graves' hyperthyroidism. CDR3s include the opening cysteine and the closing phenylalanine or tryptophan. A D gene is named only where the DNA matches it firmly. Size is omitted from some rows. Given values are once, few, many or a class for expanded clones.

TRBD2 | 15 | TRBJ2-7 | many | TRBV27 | TGTGCCAGCAGTCCAACTAGCGGGATCTCCTACGAGCAGTACTTC | CASSPTSGISYEQYF
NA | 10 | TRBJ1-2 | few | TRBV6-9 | TGTGCCAGCAGTTTTGATGGCTACACCTTC | CASSFDGYTF
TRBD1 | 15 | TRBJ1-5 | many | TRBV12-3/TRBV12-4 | TGTGCCAGCAGTAGCCGAGGACAGGGCAATCAGCCCCAGCATTTT | CASSSRGQGNQPQHF
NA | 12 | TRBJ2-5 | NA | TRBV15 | TGTGCCACCAGCAGGAGCCTAGAGACCCAGTACTTC | CATSRSLETQYF
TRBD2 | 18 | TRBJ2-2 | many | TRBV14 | TGTGCCAGCAGCCAAACTAGCGGGACCTTAATTTACACCGGGGAGCTGTTTTTT | CASSQTSGTLIYTGELFF
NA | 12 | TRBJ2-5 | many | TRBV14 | TGTGCCAGCAGCCAAGGGATTGTGACCCAGTACTTC | CASSQGIVTQYF
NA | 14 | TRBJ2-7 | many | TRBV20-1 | TGCAGTGCTAGTTGGTCGGACCACTCCTACGAGCAGTACTTC | CSASWSDHSYEQYF
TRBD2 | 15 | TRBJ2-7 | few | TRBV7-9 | TGTGCCAGCAGGACGGGGGGGGCCCCCACGTACGAGCAGTACTTC | CASRTGGAPTYEQYF
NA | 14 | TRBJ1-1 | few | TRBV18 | TGTGCCAGCTCACGGGCACGGGGGGACACTGAAGCTTTCTTT | CASSRARGDTEAFF
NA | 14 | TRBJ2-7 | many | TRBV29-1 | TGCAGCGTTGAAGACACCAGGGAACCCTACGAGCAGTACTTC | CSVEDTREPYEQYF
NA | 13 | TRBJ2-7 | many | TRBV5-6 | TGTGCCAGCAGCTTGGGGACATACTACGAGCAGTACTTC | CASSLGTYYEQYF
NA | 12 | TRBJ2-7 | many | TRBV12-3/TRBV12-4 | TGTGCCAGCAGTTTGGGATTTTTCGAGCAGTACTTC | CASSLGFFEQYF
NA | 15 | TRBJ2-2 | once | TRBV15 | TGTGCCACCAGAAGAGACAGGGAGGACACCGGGGAGCTGTTTTTT | CATRRDREDTGELFF
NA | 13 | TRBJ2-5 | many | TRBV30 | TGTGCCTGGAGTTCTGGGGCAGAAGAGACCCAGTACTTC | CAWSSGAEETQYF
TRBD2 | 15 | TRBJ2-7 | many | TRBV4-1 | TGCGCCAGCAGCCAAATAAGCGGGAGCTCCTACGAGCAGTACTTC | CASSQISGSSYEQYF
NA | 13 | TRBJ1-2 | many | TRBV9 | TGTGCCAGCAGCCCCGGGGGGGCCAGTGGCTACACCTTC | CASSPGGASGYTF
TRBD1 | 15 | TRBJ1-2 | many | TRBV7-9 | TGTGCCAGCAGCTTATTGGGGACAGGGAACTATGGCTACACCTTC | CASSLLGTGNYGYTF
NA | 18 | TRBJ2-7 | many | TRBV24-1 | TGTGCCACCAGTGATTTAGGACATCTGGGGCCACACCTATACGAGCAGTACTTC | CATSDLGHLGPHLYEQYF
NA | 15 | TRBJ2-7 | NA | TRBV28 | TGTGCCAGCAGGGTAAACAGGGCAAGGTTCCACGAGCAGTACTTC | CASRVNRARFHEQYF
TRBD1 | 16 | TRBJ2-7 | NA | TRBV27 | TGTGCCAGCAGTTTATCGGGACAGGGGGTCGGCTACGAGCAGTACTTC | CASSLSGQGVGYEQYF
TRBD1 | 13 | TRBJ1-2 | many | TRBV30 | TGTGCCTGGAATGTACAGGGGGCAGTTGGCTACACCTTC | CAWNVQGAVGYTF
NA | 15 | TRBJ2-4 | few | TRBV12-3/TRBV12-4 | TGTGCCAGCAGCCCCGACAGGATAGCCAAAAACATTCAGTACTTC | CASSPDRIAKNIQYF
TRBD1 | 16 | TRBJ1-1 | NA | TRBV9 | TGTGCCAGCAGTCCATATCCAGGGGGCGCGAACACTGAAGCTTTCTTT | CASSPYPGGANTEAFF
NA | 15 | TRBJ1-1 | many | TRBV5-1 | TGCGCCAGCAGCCCCGGGGGGAGCCCGAACACTGAAGCTTTCTTT | CASSPGGSPNTEAFF
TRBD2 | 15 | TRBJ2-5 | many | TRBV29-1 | TGCAGCGTGTCTTCGGGACTAGCGGGAGTAGAGACCCAGTACTTC | CSVSSGLAGVETQYF
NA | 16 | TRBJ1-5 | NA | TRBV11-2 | TGTGCCAGCAGCTTAGTTGGGGGTTTCCGCAATCAGCCCCAGCATTTT | CASSLVGGFRNQPQHF
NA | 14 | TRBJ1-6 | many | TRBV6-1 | TGTGCCAGCAGTGGACAGGAAGATAATTCACCCCTCCACTTT | CASSGQEDNSPLHF
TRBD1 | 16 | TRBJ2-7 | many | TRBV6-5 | TGTGCCAGCAGTTCCCCAAGACAGGGTCTCGCCTACGAGCAGTACTTC | CASSSPRQGLAYEQYF
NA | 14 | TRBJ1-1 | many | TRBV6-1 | TGTGCCAGCAGTGAACCGGACTACGACACTGAAGCTTTCTTT | CASSEPDYDTEAFF
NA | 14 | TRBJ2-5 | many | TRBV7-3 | TGTGCCAGCAGCTTAAAATCCGGGAAAGAGACCCAGTACTTC | CASSLKSGKETQYF
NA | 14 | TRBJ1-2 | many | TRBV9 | TGTGCCAGCAGCGCCGACGGCTTTAACTATGGCTACACCTTC | CASSADGFNYGYTF
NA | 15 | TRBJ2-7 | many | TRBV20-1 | TGCGGTGCTAGAGACCCCTGGGGCTTAGCCTACGAGCAGTACTTC | CGARDPWGLAYEQYF
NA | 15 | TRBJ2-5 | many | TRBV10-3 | TGTGCCATCAGTGAGTGGGGTATGGGTCAAGAGACCCAGTACTTC | CAISEWGMGQETQYF
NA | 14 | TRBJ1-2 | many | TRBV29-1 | TGCAGCGCGAATCGGGGGGGGCCTAACTATGGCTACACCTTC | CSANRGGPNYGYTF
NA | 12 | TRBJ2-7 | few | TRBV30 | TGTGCCTGGAGTTCTAGTTTCTACGAGCAGTACTTC | CAWSSSFYEQYF
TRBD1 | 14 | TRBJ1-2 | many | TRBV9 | TGTGCCAGCAGCTATCGGACAGGGAGATATGGCTACACCTTC | CASSYRTGRYGYTF
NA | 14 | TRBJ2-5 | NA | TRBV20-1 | TGCAGTGCTAGAAACCAGGGAAGAAGGGAGACCCAGTACTTC | CSARNQGRRETQYF
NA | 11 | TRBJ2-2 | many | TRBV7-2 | TGTGCCAGCAGCTTACCCGGGGAGCTGTTTTTT | CASSLPGELFF
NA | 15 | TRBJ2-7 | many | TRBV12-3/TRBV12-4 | TGTGCCAGCAGTTTCTACCCCGGACAGTTCTACGAGCAGTACTTC | CASSFYPGQFYEQYF
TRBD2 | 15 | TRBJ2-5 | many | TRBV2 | TGTGCCAGCAGTCCGAAATGGGGGGGTCGGGAGACCCAGTACTTC | CASSPKWGGRETQYF
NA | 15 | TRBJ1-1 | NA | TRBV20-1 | TGCAGTGCGCGACCCAGGGGCCCCTTGAACACTGAAGCTTTCTTT | CSARPRGPLNTEAFF
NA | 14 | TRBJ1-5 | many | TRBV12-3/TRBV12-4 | TGTGCCAGCAGTCCGGGACTGATCAATCAGCCCCAGCATTTT | CASSPGLINQPQHF
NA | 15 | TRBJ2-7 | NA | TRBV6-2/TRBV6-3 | TGTGCCAGCAGCAACCGCTTTGATGGTCGCTACGAGCAGTACTTC | CASSNRFDGRYEQYF
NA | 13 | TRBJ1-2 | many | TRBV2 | TGTGCCAGCAGTGAATCCCCTTCCTATGGCTACACCTTC | CASSESPSYGYTF
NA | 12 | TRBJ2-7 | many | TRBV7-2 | TGTGCCAGCAGCTCGACAGGCTACGAGCAGTACTTC | CASSSTGYEQYF
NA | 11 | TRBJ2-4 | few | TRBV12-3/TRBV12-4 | TGTGCCAGCAGTTCCAGGTTCATTCAGTACTTC | CASSSRFIQYF
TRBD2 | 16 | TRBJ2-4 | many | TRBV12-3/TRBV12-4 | TGTGCCAGCAGACGCGGGGGAGCGAGAGCCAAAAACATTCAGTACTTC | CASRRGGARAKNIQYF
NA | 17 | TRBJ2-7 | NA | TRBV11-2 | TGTGCCAGCAGCTTAGACCCAGGACAGCTGAGCTCCTACGAGCAGTACTTC | CASSLDPGQLSSYEQYF
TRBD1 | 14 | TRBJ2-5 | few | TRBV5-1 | TGCGCCAGCAGCACCGGACAGGGGGAAGGGACCCAGTACTTC | CASSTGQGEGTQYF
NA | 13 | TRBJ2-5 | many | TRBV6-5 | TGTGCCAGCAGTTACTCGAGTGCGGGGACCCAGTACTTC | CASSYSSAGTQYF
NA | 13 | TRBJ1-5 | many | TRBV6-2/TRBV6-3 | TGTGCCAGCAGACGCTCATATAATCAGCCCCAGCATTTT | CASRRSYNQPQHF
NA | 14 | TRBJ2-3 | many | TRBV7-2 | TGTGCCAGCAGCAGAGGATTCAGCACAGATACGCAGTATTTT | CASSRGFSTDTQYF
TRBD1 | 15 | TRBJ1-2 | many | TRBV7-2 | TGTGCCAGCAGCTTATGGACAGGGGAGTCTTCTGGCTACACCTTC | CASSLWTGESSGYTF
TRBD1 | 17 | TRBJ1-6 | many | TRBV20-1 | TGCAGTGCTAGAGATCCCCGGACAGGGCCCTTAGATTCACCCCTCCACTTT | CSARDPRTGPLDSPLHF
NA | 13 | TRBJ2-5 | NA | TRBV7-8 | TGCGCCAGCAGCCAAGGAGGTACTGGGACCCAGTACTTC | CASSQGGTGTQYF